A single sample is the source of the 14 T cell receptor beta chains below, sequenced in a study of neurological immune-mediated disorders. Via MiXCR, TCRdb re-called the 5' RACE reads, giving one row per CDR3 protein. The sample consists of around 37,000 distinct CDR3 sequences, about 14% of them appearing once. Source material: PBMCs. The receptors were sampled from a woman in her fifties or sixties with HTLV-1-associated myelopathy (HAM/TSP).

This clonotype was counted at least ten times. The rearrangement uses TRBV4-1 and TRBJ1-4; no reliable D call. Looked up from germline, CDR1 is MGHRA and CDR2 is YSYEKL. The V gene lost 1 base and the J gene lost 0 bases, with 12 bases spanning the gap. The CDR3 loop spans 17 amino acids. CDR3 sequence (DNA): TGCGCCAGCAGCCAAGTAGCGACGGCTGCAACTAATGAAAAACTGTTTTTT. Amino acid sequence: CASSQVATAATNEKLFF.

This clonotype was recorded many times. The V gene is TRBV6-5, the J gene TRBJ1-1; 7 positions agree with TRBD1. Per the germline V gene, CDR1 is MNHEY and CDR2 is SVGAGI. CDR3 length: 15 residues. Trimming at V came to 6 bases and at J to 0 bases, leaving 7 bases not matched to a gene. The CDR3 spells CASRNPGQVNTEAFF. CDR3 bases: TGTGCCAGCAGGAACCCCGGACAGGTGAACACTGAAGCTTTCTTT.

Regarding this clonotype: This may be a read error: a much more frequent sequence differs by one nucleotide. The V gene is TRBV10-3, the J gene TRBJ2-7; TRBD1 matches at 8 bases. J lost 3 bases, V lost 5 bases, and 3 bases had no gene match. Germline CDR1 reads ENHRY; CDR2 reads SYGVKD. This CDR3 is 13 amino acids long. The CDR3: CAISYGQGYEQYV. The CDR3 region has the DNA TGTGCCATCAGTTACGGACAGGGCTACGAGCAGTACGTC.

This clonotype was picked up many times. V usage is TRBV10-3 and J usage is TRBJ1-5; no firm D call. Trimming stripped 8 bases from V and 2 bases from J, with 10 bases between. CDR1 is ENHRY and CDR2 is SYGVKD in the germline V gene. The CDR3 is 13 residues long. CDR3 in DNA: TGTGCCATCGCCGGGGTCCGCAATCAGCCCCAGCATTTT. Protein: CAIAGVRNQPQHF.

In this sample, this clonotype turned up many times. The rearrangement uses TRBV7-2 and TRBJ1-2; 10 bases are shared with TRBD1. Germline assignment: CDR1 SGHTA and CDR2 FQGNSA. Trimming cost V 3 bases and J 8 bases; bases outside gene matches: 6. There are 14 residues in the CDR3. CDR3 in amino acids: CASSFGQGGSGYTF. CDR3 nucleotides: TGTGCCAGCAGCTTCGGACAGGGGGGCAGCGGCTACACCTTC. The full variable domain, completed using reference TRBV7-2 and TRBJ1-2, is GAGVSQSPSNKVTEKGKDVELRCDPISGHTALYWYRQSLGQGLEFLIYFQGNSAPDKSGLPSDRFSAERTGGSVSTLTIQRTQQEDSAVYLCASSFGQGGSGYTFGSGTRLTVV.

This clonotype was detected many times. The genes are TRBV7-2 and TRBJ2-1; 12 bases agree with TRBD2. The germline CDR1 and CDR2 sequences are SGHTA and FQGNSA. With 5 bases clipped from V and 9 bases from J, the junction kept 5 bases outside the gene matches. This CDR3 has 14 amino acids. The CDR3 nucleotides are TGTGCCAGCAGCCCTAGCGGGGGGGGAGGTGAGCAGTTCTTC. This translates into CASSPSGGGGEQFF. Full variable domain (missing parts from reference TRBV7-2 and TRBJ2-1): GAGVSQSPSNKVTEKGKDVELRCDPISGHTALYWYRQSLGQGLEFLIYFQGNSAPDKSGLPSDRFSAERTGGSVSTLTIQRTQQEDSAVYLCASSPSGGGGEQFFGPGTRLTVL.

This clonotype was recorded many times. The V and J genes are TRBV29-1 and TRBJ1-1; 8 positions match TRBD1. V lost 7 bases, J lost 6 bases, and 10 bases stayed unmatched. The germline CDR1 and CDR2 sequences are SQVTM and ANQGSEA. This CDR3 comprises 13 residues. The CDR3 loop is CSAEDRARAEAFF. In DNA form, the CDR3 reads TGCAGCGCCGAGGACAGGGCTCGGGCTGAAGCTTTCTTT.

This clonotype was seen at least ten times. The chain employs TRBV4-3 and TRBJ1-2; D gene ambiguous. Germline-derived CDR1 and CDR2 are LGHNA and YSLEER. The CDR3 is made up of 14 amino acids. Deletions cut 0 bases from V and 7 bases from J, with 12 bases between. The CDR3 protein is CASSQDRGDGGYTF. The CDR3 DNA is TGCGCCAGCAGCCAAGATCGGGGAGACGGTGGCTACACCTTC.

This clonotype was seen many times. The V call is TRBV5-1, the J call TRBJ2-7; the D call may be TRBD1 or TRBD2 (5 bases each). The V gene lost 4 bases and the J gene lost 0 bases, with 14 bases spanning the gap. The germline V gene encodes CDR1 SGHRS and CDR2 YFSETQ. The CDR3 length is 15 residues. CDR3 DNA sequence: TGCGCCAGCAGCCTGGGGACGGATAGCTCCTACGAGCAGTACTTC. This encodes CASSLGTDSSYEQYF.

This clonotype came up many times. The chain has TRBV20-1 and TRBJ2-1; D remains unclear. CDR3 size: 13 residues. Germline CDR1 DFQATT, CDR2 SNEGSKA (reference sequence). V lost 5 bases and J 10 bases, leaving 18 bases between the germline ends. CDR3 sequence: CSALRRPSQEQFF. In nucleotides, the CDR3 is TGCAGTGCTTTAAGAAGACCCTCTCAGGAGCAGTTCTTC.

This clonotype was recorded at least ten times. The chain joins TRBV27 to TRBJ1-1; 7 positions match TRBD1. V dropped 8 bases and J dropped 6; count of bases not matched to a gene: 12. Germline V gene sequence: CDR1 MNHEY, CDR2 SMNVEV (reference sequence). This CDR3 spans 14 amino acids. CDR3 sequence: CASYPGQVKAEAFF. In DNA form, the CDR3 reads TGTGCCAGCTACCCCGGACAGGTTAAAGCTGAAGCTTTCTTT.

This clonotype came up many times. This sequence joins TRBV5-1 and TRBJ1-1, with D unresolved. V was shortened by 0 bases and J by 0 bases, with 6 bases between the two germline ends. Germline CDR1 reads SGHRS; CDR2 reads YFSETQ. CDR3 size: 14 residues. The CDR3 bases are TGCGCCAGCAGCTTGGAAGGGATGAACACTGAAGCTTTCTTT. Its translation: CASSLEGMNTEAFF.

In its sample, this clonotype was seen many times. The rearrangement links TRBV12-3 or TRBV12-4 to TRBJ2-7, with D perhaps being TRBD1 or TRBD2 (5 bases each). V dropped 5 bases and J dropped 3 bases, with 20 bases sitting between them. The CDR3 length is 16 residues. CDR3 amino acids: CASSPSRGARNYEQYF. CDR3 DNA: TGTGCCAGCAGTCCCTCTAGAGGGGCAAGAAACTACGAGCAGTACTTC.

This clonotype was seen many times. The V call is TRBV10-3, the J call TRBJ2-5; no clear D. The CDR3 length is 11 residues. Germline CDR1 ENHRY, CDR2 SYGVKD. V dropped 0 bases and J dropped 7 bases, with 3 bases sitting between them. The CDR3 reads CAISESGTQYF. The CDR3 coding sequence is TGTGCCATCAGTGAGTCGGGGACCCAGTACTTC.